Sequencing of this TCR beta chain was carried out in a study of shared clonotypes between healthy human individuals. This CDR3 region has 14 residues. Germline CDR1 SGHAT, CDR2 FQNNGV. Trimming shortened V by 7 bases and J by 4 bases, and 13 bases separated the two germline ends. Produced via immunoSEQ multiplex PCR; TCRdb's table is partial and in-frame only. Here the sample spans approximately 2.4 million clones, around 95% being singletons. This clone appeared a single time. Antigen unknown. Study observations and caveats: Clonotype sharing among donors was expected to depend on sequencing depth.

Material: naive CD4+ T cells sorted from blood. Subset in this sample: CD45RA+ positively selected. This receptor was obtained from a young man in good health. The rearrangement links TRBV11-2 to TRBJ2-2, with D unclear. Here the CDR3 reads CASNPGQVTGELFF. The CDR3 coding sequence is TGTGCCAGCAACCCGGGCCAGGTCACCGGGGAGCTGTTTTTT.